This is a list of T cell receptor beta chains from one sample in a study of post-analysis software for immune sequencing data. In TCRdb, the PCR reads were re-called with MiXCR into one record per CDR3 protein. The table has hundreds of thousands of distinct CDR3 sequences, over 35% seen once. The sequenced sample was blood. These receptors were obtained from a girl aged 10-17 years with multiple sclerosis. Both conserved end residues are part of each CDR3. The order of the fields is J gene, V gene, clone size, D gene, CDR3 protein, CDR3 DNA. D genes are given only for firm matches. Expanded clones are given a class, and other clones once, few, many or no size at all.

J gene: TRBJ2-1
V gene: TRBV12-3/TRBV12-4
clone size: few
D gene: TRBD2
CDR3 protein: CASSLGQAGAGNEQFF
CDR3 DNA: TGTGCCAGCAGTTTGGGCCAAGCGGGAGCGGGCAATGAGCAGTTCTTC

J gene: TRBJ1-1
V gene: TRBV5-6
clone size: once
D gene: TRBD1
CDR3 protein: CASSFWDRPLQAFF
CDR3 DNA: TGTGCCAGCAGCTTTTGGGACAGGCCACTTCAAGCTTTCTTT

J gene: TRBJ2-6
V gene: TRBV27
clone size: once
D gene: TRBD1
CDR3 protein: CASSNGQGATGANVLTF
CDR3 DNA: TGTGCCAGTAGTAATGGGCAGGGGGCTACTGGGGCCAACGTCCTGACTTTC

J gene: TRBJ2-5
V gene: TRBV29-1
clone size: NA
D gene: NA
CDR3 protein: CSVRGLNQETQYF
CDR3 DNA: TGCAGCGTTCGAGGACTTAACCAAGAGACCCAGTACTTC

J gene: TRBJ1-4
V gene: TRBV6-5
clone size: once
D gene: NA
CDR3 protein: CASSNIQEADEKLFF
CDR3 DNA: TGTGCCAGCAGTAACATACAGGAGGCGGATGAAAAACTGTTTTTT

J gene: TRBJ2-1
V gene: TRBV7-2
clone size: NA
D gene: NA
CDR3 protein: CASSLAWLQEYNEQFF
CDR3 DNA: TGTGCCAGCAGCTTAGCGTGGCTACAAGAATACAATGAGCAGTTCTTC

J gene: TRBJ2-2
V gene: TRBV27
clone size: NA
D gene: NA
CDR3 protein: CASSLGSGGELFF
CDR3 DNA: TGTGCCAGCAGTTTAGGAAGTGGCGGGGAGCTGTTTTTT

J gene: TRBJ2-5
V gene: TRBV7-2
clone size: NA
D gene: NA
CDR3 protein: CASSLDREGLDQETQYF
CDR3 DNA: TGTGCCAGCAGCTTAGACAGGGAGGGACTGGACCAAGAGACCCAGTACTTC

J gene: TRBJ2-1
V gene: TRBV29-1
clone size: few
D gene: NA
CDR3 protein: CSVEGQGPHYNEQFF
CDR3 DNA: TGCAGCGTTGAAGGCCAGGGACCCCACTACAATGAGCAGTTCTTC

J gene: TRBJ1-4
V gene: TRBV29-1
clone size: few
D gene: NA
CDR3 protein: CSVEGGAYEKLFF
CDR3 DNA: TGCAGCGTTGAGGGAGGGGCGTATGAAAAACTGTTTTTT